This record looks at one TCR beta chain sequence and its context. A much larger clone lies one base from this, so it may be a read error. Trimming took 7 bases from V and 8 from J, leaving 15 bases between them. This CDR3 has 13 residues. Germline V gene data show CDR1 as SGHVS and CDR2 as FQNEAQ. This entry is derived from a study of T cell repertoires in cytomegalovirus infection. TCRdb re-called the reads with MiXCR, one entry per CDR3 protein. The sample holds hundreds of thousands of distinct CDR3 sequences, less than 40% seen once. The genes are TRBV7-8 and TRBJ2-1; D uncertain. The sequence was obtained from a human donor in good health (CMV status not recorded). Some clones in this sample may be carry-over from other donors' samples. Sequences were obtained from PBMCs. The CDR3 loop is CASNVMAVYEQFF. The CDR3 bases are TGTGCCAGCAACGTGATGGCGGTGTATGAGCAGTTCTTC.